This paragraph reports one T cell receptor (beta chain). Diagnostic decisions used clinical symptoms, serum thyroxine and TRAb, thyroid ultrasound and orbital computed tomography. The authors obtained PBMCs from 10 ml of fresh peripheral blood. The data derive from a study of T cells in Graves' hyperthyroidism and ophthalmopathy. This CDR3 has 16 residues. V was clipped by 4 bases and J by 4 bases; unmatched bases: 10. Germline V gene data show CDR1 as ENHRY and CDR2 as SYGVKD. Regions amplified from RNA transcripts were the TCR beta CDR3 regions. The HTBI primer set served for first-round RT-PCR of the TCR CDR3. TCRdb ran MiXCR on the multiplex PCR reads and lists one entry per CDR3 protein. The sample lists hundreds of thousands of distinct CDR3 sequences, 30% to 40% occurring once.

The source is a woman aged 40 to 55 with Graves' hyperthyroidism. This chain links TRBV10-3 with TRBJ2-5; the match to TRBD2 covers 9 bases. Sequencing input: blood. The CDR3 sequence is CAISVHQQLAGETQYF. Here the CDR3 DNA reads TGTGCCATCAGTGTTCATCAGCAACTAGCGGGAGAGACCCAGTACTTC.